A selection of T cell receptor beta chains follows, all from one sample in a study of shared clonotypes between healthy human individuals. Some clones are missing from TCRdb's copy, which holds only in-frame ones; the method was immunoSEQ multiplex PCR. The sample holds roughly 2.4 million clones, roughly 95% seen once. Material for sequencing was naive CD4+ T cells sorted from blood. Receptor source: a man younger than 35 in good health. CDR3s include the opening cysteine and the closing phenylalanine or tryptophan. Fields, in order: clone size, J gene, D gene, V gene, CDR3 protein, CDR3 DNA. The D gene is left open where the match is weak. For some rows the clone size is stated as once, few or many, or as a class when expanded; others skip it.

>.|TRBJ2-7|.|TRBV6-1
CASSLDGYEQYF
TGTGCCAGCAGTCTGGACGGATACGAGCAGTACTTC
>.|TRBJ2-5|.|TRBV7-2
CASSLAGPKETQYF
TGTGCCAGCAGCTTAGCCGGACCCAAAGAGACCCAGTACTTC
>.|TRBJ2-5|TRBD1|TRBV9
CASSSGADRGEGQTQYF
TGTGCCAGCAGCTCGGGGGCCGACAGGGGCGAGGGGCAGACCCAGTACTTC
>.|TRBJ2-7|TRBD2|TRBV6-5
CASSYSIGGREQYF
TGTGCCAGCAGTTACTCGATTGGCGGGAGGGAGCAGTACTTC
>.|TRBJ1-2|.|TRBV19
CASRIGDISYGYTF
TGTGCCAGTAGGATCGGGGACATTTCCTATGGCTACACCTTC
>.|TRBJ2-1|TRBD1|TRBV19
CASSRRQGVNEQFF
TGTGCCAGTAGTCGAAGACAGGGGGTCAATGAGCAGTTCTTC
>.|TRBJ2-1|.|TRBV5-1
CASSLEGLGYNEQFF
TGCGCCAGCAGCTTAGAAGGGTTGGGGTACAATGAGCAGTTCTTC
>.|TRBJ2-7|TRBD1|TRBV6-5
CASSAGQAAVKQQYF
TGTGCCAGCAGCGCGGGACAGGCCGCCGTCAAGCAGCAGTACTTC
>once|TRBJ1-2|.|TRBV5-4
CASSRRDKEALGYTF
TGTGCCAGCAGTCGCCGGGACAAGGAAGCGTTGGGCTACACCTTC
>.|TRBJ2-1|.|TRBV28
CASRLNNEQFF
TGTGCCAGCAGACTGAACAATGAGCAGTTCTTC
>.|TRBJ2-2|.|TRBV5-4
CASSSTGPSNTGELFF
TGTGCCAGCAGCAGCACGGGACCATCGAACACCGGGGAGCTGTTTTTT
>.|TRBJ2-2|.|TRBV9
CASSHTGLTGELFF
TGTGCCAGCAGCCATACGGGGTTAACCGGGGAGCTGTTTTTT
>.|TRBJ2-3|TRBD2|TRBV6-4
CASSFPGLASTDTQYF
TGTGCCAGCAGTTTCCCGGGACTAGCGAGCACAGATACGCAGTATTTT
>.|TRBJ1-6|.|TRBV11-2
CASSLAGLPLHF
TGTGCCAGCAGCTTGGCGGGGCTCCCCCTCCACTTT
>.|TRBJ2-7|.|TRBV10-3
CAISESLQYEQYF
TGTGCCATCAGTGAGTCACTGCAATACGAGCAGTACTTC
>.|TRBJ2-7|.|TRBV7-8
CASTLGRDTYEQYF
TGTGCCAGCACCCTTGGTAGGGACACCTACGAGCAGTACTTC
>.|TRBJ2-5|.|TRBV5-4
CASSPGRRQETQYF
TGTGCCAGCAGCCCCGGGAGAAGACAAGAGACCCAGTACTTC
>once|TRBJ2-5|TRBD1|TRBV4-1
CASSQNSGGQETQYF
TGCGCCAGCAGCCAAAACTCAGGGGGCCAAGAGACCCAGTACTTC
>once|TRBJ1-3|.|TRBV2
CASHMGGKGNTIYF
TGTGCCAGCCACATGGGGGGCAAGGGAAACACCATATATTTT
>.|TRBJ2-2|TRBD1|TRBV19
CASRGQATGELFF
TGTGCCAGTAGGGGACAGGCCACCGGGGAGCTGTTTTTT